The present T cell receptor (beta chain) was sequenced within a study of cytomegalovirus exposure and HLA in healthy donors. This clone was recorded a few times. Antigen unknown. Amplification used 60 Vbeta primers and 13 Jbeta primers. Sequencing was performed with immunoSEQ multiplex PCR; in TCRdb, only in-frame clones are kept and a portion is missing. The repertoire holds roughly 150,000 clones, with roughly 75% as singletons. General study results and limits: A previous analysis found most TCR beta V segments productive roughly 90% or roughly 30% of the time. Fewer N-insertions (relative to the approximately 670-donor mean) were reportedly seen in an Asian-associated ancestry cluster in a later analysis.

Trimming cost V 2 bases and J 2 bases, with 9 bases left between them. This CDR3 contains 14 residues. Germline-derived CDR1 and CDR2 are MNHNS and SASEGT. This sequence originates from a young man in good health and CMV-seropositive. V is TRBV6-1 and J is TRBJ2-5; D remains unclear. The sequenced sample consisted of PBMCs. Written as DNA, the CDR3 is TGTGCCAGCAGTGAATTCGGTCCGCAAGAGACCCAGTACTTC. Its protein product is CASSEFGPQETQYF.